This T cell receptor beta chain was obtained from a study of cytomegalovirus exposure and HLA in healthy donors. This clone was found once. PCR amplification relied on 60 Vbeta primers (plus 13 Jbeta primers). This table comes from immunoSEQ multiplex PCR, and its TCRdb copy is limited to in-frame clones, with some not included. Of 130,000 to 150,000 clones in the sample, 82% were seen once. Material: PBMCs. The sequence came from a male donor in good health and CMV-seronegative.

CDR3 sequence: CASSLSFGGYGYTF. CDR3 coding DNA: TGTGCCAGCAGTTTATCTTTCGGCGGCTATGGCTACACCTTC. The V call is TRBV27, the J call TRBJ1-2; D is ambiguous. Trimming stripped 0 bases from V and 4 bases from J, with 9 bases between. The CDR3 has 14 amino acids. CDR1 is MNHEY and CDR2 is SMNVEV in the germline V gene (reference sequence).